The present entry profiles one T cell receptor beta chain with its context. The assay was immunoSEQ multiplex PCR, and TCRdb's table has in-frame clones only and misses some. The sample has about 60,000 clones; 65% to 85% are singletons. The data were obtained in a study of OX40 agonist ivuxolimab in advanced cancers. Overall study context: Aged roughly 23 to 90 with a mean of approximately 57 years, they were almost 85% male.

Sequencing used CD4+ or CD8+ T cells sorted from blood, obtained in a trial of the OX40 agonist ivuxolimab. The sequence was obtained from an adult with an advanced solid tumor such as melanoma, head and neck, liver or kidney cancer.

CDR3 region: CASSLLTSGANVLTF. CDR3 DNA sequence: TGTGCCAGCAGCTTATTGACCTCTGGGGCCAACGTCCTGACTTTC. The chain joins TRBV7-3 to TRBJ2-6; no definite D call. Between the trimmed V and J ends, which lost 2 bases and 0 bases, there was a span of 5 bases. Germline assignment: CDR1 SGHTA and CDR2 FQGTGA. The CDR3 loop spans 15 amino acids.